These T cell receptor beta chains were read from a single sample in a study of blood T cell repertoires in COVID-19. Libraries were prepared by immunoSEQ multiplex PCR; TCRdb keeps only in-frame clonotypes and omits some of them. The sample lists 55,000 to 95,000 clones, 75% to 85% occurring once. Sequencing input: peripheral blood. The receptors stem from a woman in her seventies with acute or convalescent COVID-19. CDR3s include the opening cysteine and the closing phenylalanine or tryptophan. A D gene is named only where the DNA matches it firmly. Size is stated for part of the rows, as once, few or many counts, or as a class when the clone is expanded.

j_call | clone_size | v_call | d_call | cdr3_aa | cdr3_nt
TRBJ2-3 | . | TRBV28 | . | CASSSNSGADTQYF | TGTGCCAGCAGTTCGAATTCTGGAGCAGATACGCAGTATTTT
TRBJ2-5 | . | TRBV28 | TRBD2 | CASWGGNGRGRETQYF | TGTGCCAGCTGGGGGGGTAACGGGAGAGGGAGAGAGACCCAGTACTTC
TRBJ2-3 | . | TRBV6-5 | . | CASSYTGTSTDTQYF | TGTGCCAGCAGTTACACCGGGACTAGCACAGATACGCAGTATTTT
TRBJ1-2 | . | TRBV15 | TRBD1 | CATSSWDRENHGYTF | TGTGCCACCAGCAGTTGGGACAGGGAGAATCATGGCTACACCTTC
TRBJ2-2 | . | TRBV11-2 | . | CASSLDPWRTQTGELFF | TGTGCCAGCAGCTTAGACCCCTGGAGGACTCAGACCGGGGAGCTGTTTTTT
TRBJ1-3 | few | TRBV5-1 | . | CASSLEETGSGNTIYF | TGCGCCAGCAGCTTGGAGGAGACAGGATCTGGAAACACCATATATTTT
TRBJ1-2 | . | TRBV5-1 | TRBD1 | CASSLEGGTARSMGGYTF | TGCGCCAGCAGCTTGGAAGGGGGGACAGCGCGCTCCATGGGTGGCTACACCTTC
TRBJ1-1 | few | TRBV5-1 | . | CASSLAAGLTEAFF | TGCGCCAGCAGCTTGGCAGCGGGGCTCACTGAAGCTTTCTTT
TRBJ1-2 | . | TRBV10-3 | TRBD1 | CAISDGGQGRNYGYTF | TGTGCCATCAGTGACGGGGGACAGGGGAGAAACTATGGCTACACCTTC
TRBJ1-2 | . | TRBV19 | . | CASSRDRANYGYTF | TGTGCCAGTAGTAGAGACCGCGCTAACTATGGCTACACCTTC
TRBJ2-1 | . | TRBV7-9 | TRBD1 | CASSPEGGQGRSSYNEQFF | TGTGCCAGCAGCCCCGAGGGTGGACAGGGGAGAAGCTCCTACAATGAGCAGTTCTTC
TRBJ2-5 | . | TRBV28 | . | CASRQGGWETQYF | TGTGCCAGCAGACAGGGGGGGTGGGAGACCCAGTACTTC
TRBJ2-3 | once | TRBV27 | TRBD2 | CARQRESTDTQYF | TGTGCCCGGCAGCGGGAGAGTACAGATACGCAGTATTTT
TRBJ1-4 | . | TRBV11-2 | TRBD1 | CASSPAPAGTGGEKLFF | TGTGCCAGCAGCCCAGCGCCGGCGGGGACAGGAGGTGAAAAACTGTTTTTT
TRBJ1-5 | once | TRBV2 | . | CASSPDRNQPQHF | TGTGCCAGCAGCCCGGACAGAAATCAGCCCCAGCATTTT
TRBJ2-7 | . | TRBV3-1/TRBV3-2 | TRBD1 | CASNRGQGLKQYF | TGTGCCAGCAATAGGGGACAGGGACTCAAGCAGTACTTC
TRBJ2-3 | . | TRBV28 | TRBD1 | CASRSQGLGIDTQYF | TGTGCCAGCAGGTCACAGGGGTTAGGGATAGATACGCAGTATTTT
TRBJ1-6 | . | TRBV28 | TRBD1 | CASRRDRDSPLHF | TGTGCCAGCAGACGAGACAGGGACTCACCCCTCCACTTT
TRBJ1-1 | . | TRBV3-1/TRBV3-2 | . | CASSQADRKGSGEAFF | TGTGCCAGCAGCCAAGCCGACAGGAAAGGGTCGGGTGAAGCTTTCTTT
TRBJ1-1 | . | TRBV27 | . | CASSLTDVLTEAFF | TGTGCCAGCAGTTTAACAGACGTACTTACAGAAGCTTTCTTT
TRBJ2-3 | . | TRBV11-2 | TRBD2 | CASSSIGSSGERDTQYF | TGTGCCAGCAGCTCCATAGGGAGTAGCGGGGAAAGGGATACGCAGTATTTT
TRBJ1-5 | many | TRBV6-5 | . | CASKWTRDSNQPQHF | TGTGCCAGCAAGTGGACAAGAGATAGCAATCAGCCCCAGCATTTT
TRBJ2-1 | . | TRBV5-1 | TRBD2 | CASSLVAGEGNEQFF | TGCGCCAGCAGCTTGGTAGCGGGAGAAGGGAATGAGCAGTTCTTC
TRBJ1-1 | once | TRBV28 | TRBD1 | CASSLPSGGIEAFF | TGTGCCAGCAGTTTACCCTCAGGGGGCATTGAAGCTTTCTTT
TRBJ2-3 | few | TRBV6-6 | . | CASRVSNGDTQYF | TGTGCCAGCAGGGTCTCAAACGGAGATACGCAGTATTTT
TRBJ1-2 | . | TRBV18 | TRBD1 | CASSRSTGERDGYTF | TGTGCCAGCTCACGATCGACAGGGGAAAGGGATGGCTACACCTTC
TRBJ1-3 | . | TRBV7-8 | TRBD1 | CASSQGATGALDGNTIYF | TGTGCCAGCAGCCAGGGGGCGACAGGGGCGCTGGATGGAAACACCATATATTTT
TRBJ1-1 | few | TRBV6-5 | . | CASSYVVGGGTEAFF | TGTGCCAGCAGTTACGTGGTGGGGGGAGGCACTGAAGCTTTCTTT
TRBJ2-3 | . | TRBV10-3 | . | CAISDQNTQYF | TGTGCCATCAGTGATCAAAATACGCAGTATTTT
TRBJ1-1 | few | TRBV6-6 | . | CASISNTEAFF | TGTGCCAGCATCAGTAACACTGAAGCTTTCTTT
TRBJ1-2 | once | TRBV28 | TRBD1 | CASRTGGAGSGYTF | TGTGCCAGCAGGACAGGGGGCGCTGGTAGTGGCTACACCTTC
TRBJ1-1 | . | TRBV29-1 | . | CSVEMGRPGTEAFF | TGCAGCGTTGAAATGGGCAGGCCGGGAACTGAAGCTTTCTTT
TRBJ1-4 | . | TRBV7-9 | . | CASSKGLAVILATNEKLFF | TGTGCCAGCAGTAAGGGGCTGGCAGTGATACTTGCAACTAATGAAAAACTGTTTTTT